This entry lists 32 T cell receptor beta chains sequenced from one sample in a study of blood T cell repertoires in COVID-19. Some clones are missing from TCRdb's copy, which holds only in-frame ones; the method was immunoSEQ multiplex PCR. The sample holds some 140,000 clones, 79% seen once. The sample consisted of peripheral blood. The receptors derive from a man in his fifties or sixties with acute or convalescent COVID-19.

The rearrangement joins TRBV15 to TRBJ2-7; 7 positions match TRBD1. Trimming cost V 1 base and J 2 bases; bases outside gene matches: 8. This CDR3 has 16 amino acids. Germline CDR1 and CDR2: LNHNV and YYDKDF (reference sequence). This CDR3 reads CATSRGLGGLPYEQYF. The CDR3 DNA sequence: TGTGCCACCAGCAGAGGGTTAGGGGGCCTCCCCTACGAGCAGTACTTC. Full variable domain (remainder filled in from reference TRBV15 and TRBJ2-7): DAMVIQNPRYQVTQFGKPVTLSCSQTLNHNVMYWYQQKSSQAPKLLFHYYDKDFNNEADTPDNFQSRRPNTSFCFLDIRSPGLGDTAMYLCATSRGLGGLPYEQYFGPGTRLTVT.

The genes are TRBV30 and TRBJ2-5; D gene uncertain. The germline CDR1 and CDR2 sequences are GTSNPN and SVGIG (reference sequence). Trimming removed 3 bases from V and 4 bases from J, with 9 bases in between. The CDR3 consists of 12 residues. The CDR3 nucleotides are TGTGCCTGGAGCGCGCGGCCAGAGACCCAGTACTTC. This codes for CAWSARPETQYF.

The rearrangement uses TRBV29-1 and TRBJ1-5; D is undetermined. The CDR3 spans 12 residues. Germline V gene lookup returns CDR1 SQVTM and CDR2 ANQGSEA. The germline V and J ends were trimmed by 7 bases and 5 bases, with 12 bases remaining between them. CDR3 coding DNA: TGCAGCGCCGGAGGTCGTGATCAGCCCCAGCATTTT. Translated: CSAGGRDQPQHF.

This CDR3 is CASSSTRAGELFF. The CDR3 DNA reads TGTGCCAGCAGTTCCACTAGAGCCGGGGAGCTGTTTTTT. The V gene is TRBV12-3 or TRBV12-4, the J gene TRBJ2-2; TRBD2 might be the D (5 bases). This CDR3 comprises 13 residues. Trimming removed 4 bases at V and 6 bases at J, with 9 bases between.

The V gene is TRBV18, the J gene TRBJ1-2; TRBD1 matches at 11 bases. This CDR3 has 15 residues. Germline CDR1 KGHSH, CDR2 LQKENI. With 6 bases clipped from V and 4 bases from J, the junction kept 7 bases outside the gene matches. CDR3 nucleotide sequence: TGTGCCAGCTCCGGTGGACAGGGGGCTCCCTATGGCTACACCTTC. Its translation: CASSGGQGAPYGYTF.

The CDR3 bases are TGTGCCAGCAGCTTATTCCAGCGCGGCACAGATACGCAGTATTTT. This encodes CASSLFQRGTDTQYF. The chain employs TRBV7-2 and TRBJ2-3; the D is unclear. The V gene's germline CDR1 is SGHTA and CDR2 FQGNSA. The CDR3 consists of 15 residues. The V end lost 2 bases, the J end lost 1 base, and 10 bases lay between the germline ends.

V is TRBV3-1 (or the pseudogene TRBV3-2) and J is TRBJ1-3; tentatively, D is TRBD1 (5 bases). Trimming stripped 2 bases from V and 5 bases from J, with 10 bases between. CDR1 LGHDT and CDR2 YNNKEL come from the germline V gene (reference sequence). This CDR3 spans 14 amino acids. The CDR3 region has the DNA TGTGCCAGCAGCCAACGGGGGATGAGAAACACCATATATTTT. Amino acid sequence: CASSQRGMRNTIYF.

The genes are TRBV4-1 and TRBJ1-5, with 7 bases matching TRBD1. The V gene end was trimmed by 3 bases and the J gene end by 2 bases; junction bases not matched to a gene: 16. Germline CDR1 reads MGHRA; CDR2 reads YSYEKL. The CDR3 has 19 amino acids. CDR3 DNA: TGCGCCAGCAGCCATGATCTACAGACAGGGTTCGGTGGCAATCAGCCCCAGCATTTT. As protein: CASSHDLQTGFGGNQPQHF.

The gene calls are TRBV4-1 and TRBJ2-1, with 8 nucleotides matching TRBD2. CDR3 length: 16 amino acids. V gave up 4 bases and J gave up 0 bases; unmatched junction bases: 5. The germline V gene has CDR1 MGHRA and CDR2 YSYEKL. CDR3 amino acids: CASSRQLAVSYNEQFF. The CDR3 DNA reads TGCGCCAGCAGCCGGCAACTAGCGGTCTCCTACAATGAGCAGTTCTTC.

This chain uses TRBV27 with TRBJ1-2; weak D call: TRBD1 (5 bases). Germline V gene data show CDR1 as MNHEY and CDR2 as SMNVEV (reference sequence). V shed 6 bases and J shed 6 bases, with 17 bases lying between them. The CDR3 totals 14 residues. The CDR3 reads CASRPRGGGDGYTF. In nucleotides, the CDR3 is TGTGCCAGCAGACCGCGCGGGGGAGGGGATGGCTACACCTTC.

This rearrangement joins TRBV4-1 to TRBJ1-3; a possible D gene is TRBD1 (5 bases). This CDR3 has 16 amino acids. The V gene's germline CDR1 is MGHRA and CDR2 YSYEKL. Trimming shortened V by 3 bases and J by 0 bases, and 12 bases separated the two germline ends. CDR3 nucleotides: TGCGCCAGCAGCCAGGCGGGGGGTCACTCTGGAAACACCATATATTTT. This encodes CASSQAGGHSGNTIYF.

This clone has a handful of counts. The V and J genes are TRBV7-2 and TRBJ2-1; tentative D call: TRBD2 (6 bases). V was pared by 4 bases and J by 8 bases, with 24 bases between. This CDR3 contains 17 residues. In germline, CDR1 is SGHTA, CDR2 FQGNSA. The CDR3 region is CASSSWRPGELLYEQFF. The CDR3 region has the DNA TGTGCCAGCAGCTCCTGGCGTCCGGGGGAACTCCTCTATGAGCAGTTCTTC.

The chain is built from TRBV10-3 and TRBJ2-2; the D is unclear. The CDR3 is made up of 11 amino acids. The germline V gene encodes CDR1 ENHRY and CDR2 SYGVKD. The V end lost 6 bases, the J end lost 6 bases, and 5 bases lay between the germline ends. CDR3 DNA: TGTGCCATCAGATCGTCCGGGGAGCTGTTTTTT. Translation: CAIRSSGELFF.

The chain is built from TRBV3-1 (or the pseudogene TRBV3-2) and TRBJ1-1; D possibly corresponds to TRBD1 (5 bases). Per the germline V gene, CDR1 is LGHDT and CDR2 is YNNKEL (reference sequence). This CDR3 contains 12 residues. Trimming took 4 bases from V and 11 from J, leaving 14 bases between them. For the CDR3, the DNA is TGTGCCAGCAGCCCCGGGGGTCCAATGGCTTTCTTT. This translates into CASSPGGPMAFF.

This clone was picked up a small number of times. The chain is built from TRBV9 and TRBJ1-5, with a weak D call TRBD1 (6 bases). Trimming pared 0 bases from V and 6 bases from J, leaving 13 bases between. The CDR3 consists of 15 residues. Germline CDR1 is SGDLS and CDR2 is YYNGEE. Here the CDR3 reads CASSVDGGLSQPQHF. The CDR3 DNA reads TGTGCCAGCAGCGTAGATGGGGGCCTAAGTCAGCCCCAGCATTTT.

The chain links TRBV5-6 to TRBJ2-2; maybe TRBD2 (5 bases). Germline values: CDR1 SGHDT, CDR2 YYEEEE. Trimming removed 0 bases from V and 6 bases from J, with 9 bases in between. The CDR3 runs to 14 residues. The CDR3 loop reads CASSLAGVAGELFF. CDR3 nucleotides: TGTGCCAGCAGCTTGGCCGGGGTGGCCGGGGAGCTGTTTTTT.

This chain connects TRBV11-3 to TRBJ2-7, with 7 bases lining up with TRBD2. The CDR3 is 13 amino acids. The V segment lost 2 bases and the J segment 5 bases; nucleotides outside the gene matches: 3. CDR1 and CDR2 (germline): SGHNT, YENEEA. This chain's CDR3 is CASSLTSDNEQYF. In DNA form, the CDR3 reads TGTGCCAGCAGCTTAACTAGCGACAACGAGCAGTACTTC.

Written as DNA, the CDR3 is TGTGCCAGCAGCTTAGGGCAGAAAGAGACCCAGTACTTC. As protein: CASSLGQKETQYF. V is TRBV11-1 and J is TRBJ2-5, with no clear D. Germline CDR1 reads SGHAT; CDR2 reads FQDESV (reference sequence). The V end was cut by 1 base, the J end by 3 bases, with 6 bases between. CDR3 length equals 13 residues.

V and J are TRBV29-1 and TRBJ1-1; D perhaps matches TRBD1 (6 bases). The CDR3 extends over 14 amino acids. V dropped 2 bases and J dropped 2 bases, with 12 bases sitting between them. Germline V gene data show CDR1 as SQVTM and CDR2 as ANQGSEA. CDR3 nucleotides: TGCAGCGTTGAATCTGGACAGAGAAACACTGAAGCTTTCTTT. This translates into CSVESGQRNTEAFF.

The chain uses TRBV11-2 and TRBJ2-7; TRBD1 aligns across 8 bases. Trimming removed 5 bases from V and 5 bases from J; junction bases left unmatched: 8. The CDR3 is 14 residues long. Germline V gives CDR1 SGHAT, CDR2 FQNNGV. CDR3 in amino acids: CASSVGQGRDEQYF. CDR3 coding DNA: TGTGCCAGCAGCGTCGGACAGGGACGCGACGAGCAGTACTTC. The full variable domain, completed using reference TRBV11-2 and TRBJ2-7, is EAGVAQSPRYKIIEKRQSVAFWCNPISGHATLYWYQQILGQGPKLLIQFQNNGVVDDSQLPKDRFSAERLKGVDSTLKIQPAKLEDSAVYLCASSVGQGRDEQYFGPGTRLTVT.

The genes are TRBV29-1 and TRBJ2-1; 7 nucleotides agree with TRBD1. CDR1 and CDR2 (germline): SQVTM, ANQGSEA. The CDR3 loop spans 15 amino acids. V trimming: 5 bases; J trimming: 2 bases; junction bases outside the gene matches: 9. CDR3 DNA sequence: TGCAGCGTTACTAACAGGGGAAGCACCTACAATGAGCAGTTCTTC. It codes for CSVTNRGSTYNEQFF.

This rearrangement joins TRBV19 to TRBJ1-2, with 8 bases that match TRBD1. Looked up from germline, CDR1 is LNHDA and CDR2 is SQIVND (reference sequence). The CDR3 has 12 amino acids. Losses at the gene ends were 5 bases for V and 8 bases for J; bases not matched to a gene: 4. Here the CDR3 DNA reads TGTGCCAGTAGTCCGACAGGGGAAGGCTACACCTTC. The encoded protein is CASSPTGEGYTF.

The V gene is TRBV10-3, the J gene TRBJ1-1, with 7 bases aligning to TRBD1. Looked up from germline, CDR1 is ENHRY and CDR2 is SYGVKD. This CDR3 region has 13 residues. CDR3 sequence: CALRGDSNTEAFF. CDR3 nucleotide sequence: TGTGCGCTCAGAGGGGACAGCAACACTGAAGCTTTCTTT.

The rearrangement links TRBV30 to TRBJ1-2, with D possibly TRBD1 on 5 matching bases. The V and J ends lost 4 bases and 5 bases respectively, with 14 bases between them. Germline CDR1 is GTSNPN and CDR2 is SVGIG (reference sequence). The CDR3 length is 13 residues. CDR3 nucleotides: TGTGCCTGGAAGTGGGGGGTGGGGTATGGCTACACCTTC. This sequence encodes CAWKWGVGYGYTF.

The genes are TRBV13 and TRBJ2-3; 7 bases agree with TRBD2. Trimming at V came to 5 bases and at J to 4 bases, leaving 12 bases not matched to a gene. This CDR3 is built from 16 residues. Per germline, CDR1 PRHDT and CDR2 FYEKMQ (reference sequence). The CDR3 DNA follows: TGTGCCAGCAGCCTCACCCCCTGGGGGGGTCCAGATACGCAGTATTTT. It is translated as CASSLTPWGGPDTQYF.

This clone came up a few times. CDR3 loop: CASTGTGLWDSPLHF. In nucleotides, the CDR3 is TGTGCCAGCACCGGGACAGGACTATGGGATTCACCCCTCCACTTT. This rearrangement joins TRBV25-1 to TRBJ1-6; 8 nucleotides match TRBD1. V gave up 7 bases and J gave up 8 bases; unmatched junction bases: 10. Per the germline V gene, CDR1 is MGHDK and CDR2 is SYGVNS. The CDR3 is made up of 15 amino acids.

This clone was counted between two and nine times. The V and J genes are TRBV30 and TRBJ2-1; D gene ambiguous. Trimming removed 2 bases from V and 12 bases from J, with 14 bases in between. CDR1 and CDR2 (germline): GTSNPN, SVGIG (reference sequence). This CDR3 spans 12 amino acids. CDR3 residues: CAWSSQLVGQFF. The CDR3 region has the DNA TGTGCCTGGAGTTCCCAATTAGTTGGGCAGTTCTTC.

This clone was seen repeatedly, ten times or more. Here the CDR3 DNA reads TGTGCCAGCAGCCAAGATTTGGAGGGCTCCTACGAGCAGTACTTC. Its translation: CASSQDLEGSYEQYF. The genes are TRBV4-2 and TRBJ2-7; D is perhaps TRBD2 (6 bases). Germline V lookup: CDR1 LGHNA, CDR2 YNFKEQ. The length of the CDR3 is 15 residues. The V and J ends lost 0 bases and 0 bases respectively, with 9 bases between them.

The J gene is TRBJ1-2, the V gene TRBV19; D is undetermined. The ends were cut back, 6 bases at V and 6 bases at J, with 20 bases in the middle. Germline CDR1 LNHDA, CDR2 SQIVND (reference sequence). CDR3 length equals 15 residues. The CDR3 region is CASSRDGIPPDGYTF. In DNA form, the CDR3 reads TGTGCCAGTAGCCGCGACGGGATCCCCCCCGATGGCTACACCTTC. The full variable domain, its missing parts supplied by reference TRBV19 and TRBJ1-2, is DGGITQSPKYLFRKEGQNVTLSCEQNLNHDAMYWYRQDPGQGLRLIYYSQIVNDFQKGDIAEGYSVSREKKESFPLTVTSAQKNPTAFYLCASSRDGIPPDGYTFGSGTRLTVV.

This chain links TRBV3-1 (or the pseudogene TRBV3-2) with TRBJ1-6; D unclear. Trimming stripped 4 bases from V and 8 bases from J, with 12 bases between. The V gene's germline CDR1 is LGHDT and CDR2 YNNKEL (reference sequence). The CDR3 consists of 14 residues. CDR3 in amino acids: CASSPGSDHSPLHF. The CDR3 DNA is TGTGCCAGCAGCCCGGGGTCTGACCATTCACCCCTCCACTTT.

This chain uses TRBV28 with TRBJ1-1; the D gene is possibly TRBD1 (5 bases). This CDR3 region has 17 residues. The germline V gene encodes CDR1 MDHEN and CDR2 SYDVKM. V lost 2 bases and J 4 bases, leaving 20 bases between the germline ends. The CDR3 region has the DNA TGTGCCAGCAGTTTAATGGGACTCAGGACGGTCAGCACTGAAGCTTTCTTT. As protein: CASSLMGLRTVSTEAFF.

The rearrangement uses TRBV6-2 or TRBV6-3 and TRBJ2-7; 10 positions agree with TRBD1. The J segment lost 2 bases and the V segment lost 5 bases, leaving 9 bases of the junction unmatched. The CDR3 length is 16 residues. Germline V lookup: CDR1 MNHEY, CDR2 SVGEGT. The CDR3 sequence: CASSPLGQGGTYEQYF. The CDR3 DNA reads as TGTGCCAGCAGTCCCCTTGGACAGGGGGGAACCTACGAGCAGTACTTC.